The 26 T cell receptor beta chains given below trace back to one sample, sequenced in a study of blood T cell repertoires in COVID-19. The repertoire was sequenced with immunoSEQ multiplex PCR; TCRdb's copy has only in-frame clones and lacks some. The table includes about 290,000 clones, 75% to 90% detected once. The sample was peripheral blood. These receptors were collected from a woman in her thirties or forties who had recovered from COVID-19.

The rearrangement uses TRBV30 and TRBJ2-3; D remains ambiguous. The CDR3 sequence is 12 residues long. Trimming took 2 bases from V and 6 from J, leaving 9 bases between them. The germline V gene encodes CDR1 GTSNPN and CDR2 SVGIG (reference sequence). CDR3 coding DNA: TGTGCCTGGAGTCCCTGGCCCGATACGCAGTATTTT. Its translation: CAWSPWPDTQYF.

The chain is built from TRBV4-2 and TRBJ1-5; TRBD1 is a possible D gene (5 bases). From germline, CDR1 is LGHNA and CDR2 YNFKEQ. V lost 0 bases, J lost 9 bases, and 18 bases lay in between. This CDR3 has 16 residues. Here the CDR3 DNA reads TGTGCCAGCAGCCAAGATTCGGCAGGGAACGGGGGGCCCCAGCATTTT. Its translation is CASSQDSAGNGGPQHF.

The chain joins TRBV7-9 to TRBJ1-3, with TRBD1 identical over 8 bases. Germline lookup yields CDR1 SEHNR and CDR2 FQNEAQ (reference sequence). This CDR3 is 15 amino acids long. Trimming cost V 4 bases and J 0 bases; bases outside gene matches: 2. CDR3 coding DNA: TGTGCCAGCAGCTGGGACAGGACCTCTGGAAACACCATATATTTT. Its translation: CASSWDRTSGNTIYF.

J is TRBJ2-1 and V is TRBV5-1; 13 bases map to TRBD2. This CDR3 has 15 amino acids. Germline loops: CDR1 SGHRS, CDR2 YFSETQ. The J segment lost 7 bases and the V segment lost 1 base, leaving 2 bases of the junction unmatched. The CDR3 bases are TGCGCCAGCAGCTTGTGGGGACTAGCGGGGAATGAGCAGTTCTTC. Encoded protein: CASSLWGLAGNEQFF.

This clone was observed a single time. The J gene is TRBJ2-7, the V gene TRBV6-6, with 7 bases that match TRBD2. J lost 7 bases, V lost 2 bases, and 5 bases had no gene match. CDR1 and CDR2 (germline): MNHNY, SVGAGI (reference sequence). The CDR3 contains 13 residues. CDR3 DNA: TGTGCCAGCAGTTACGCCTCCGGGGGGGAGCAGTACTTC. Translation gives CASSYASGGEQYF.

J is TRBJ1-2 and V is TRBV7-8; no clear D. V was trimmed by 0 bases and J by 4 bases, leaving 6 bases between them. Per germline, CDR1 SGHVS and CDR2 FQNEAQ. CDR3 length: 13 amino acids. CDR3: CASSLAPTYGYTF. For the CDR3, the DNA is TGTGCCAGCAGCTTAGCCCCTACCTATGGCTACACCTTC.

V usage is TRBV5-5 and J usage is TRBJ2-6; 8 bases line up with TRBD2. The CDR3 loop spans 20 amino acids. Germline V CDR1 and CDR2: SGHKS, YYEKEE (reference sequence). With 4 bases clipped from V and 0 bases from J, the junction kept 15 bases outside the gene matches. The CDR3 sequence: CASSSGPNIAGTSGANVLTF. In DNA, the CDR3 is TGTGCCAGCAGCAGTGGGCCCAACATAGCGGGGACCTCTGGGGCCAACGTCCTGACTTTC.

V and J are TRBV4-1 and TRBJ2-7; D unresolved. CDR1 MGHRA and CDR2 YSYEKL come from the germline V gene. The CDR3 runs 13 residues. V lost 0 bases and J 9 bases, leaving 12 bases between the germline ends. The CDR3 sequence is CASSQDLGRWQYF. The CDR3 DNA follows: TGCGCCAGCAGCCAAGATTTGGGCAGATGGCAGTACTTC.

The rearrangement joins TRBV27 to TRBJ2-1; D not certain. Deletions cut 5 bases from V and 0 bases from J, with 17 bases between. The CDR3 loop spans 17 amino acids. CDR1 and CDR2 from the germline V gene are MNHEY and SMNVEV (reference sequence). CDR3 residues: CASSPPRLLSSYNEQFF. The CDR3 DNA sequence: TGTGCCAGCAGTCCTCCCCGACTCCTTAGCTCCTACAATGAGCAGTTCTTC.

In DNA form, the CDR3 reads TGTGCCAGCAGCGCTGGACAGTACCCTGGGAACACTGAAGCTTTCTTT. It codes for CASSAGQYPGNTEAFF. The chain couples TRBV9 to TRBJ1-1; tentative D call: TRBD1 (6 bases). This CDR3 has 16 amino acids. V lost 3 bases and J lost 1, with 16 bases in between. Per the germline V gene, CDR1 is SGDLS and CDR2 is YYNGEE.

The CDR3: CASNKSGGVSNQPQHF. The CDR3 nucleotides read TGTGCCAGCAACAAAAGTGGAGGCGTAAGCAATCAGCCCCAGCATTTT. This sequence joins TRBV21-1 and TRBJ1-5. TRBV21-1 is tagged as a pseudogene. The CDR3 length is 16 residues.

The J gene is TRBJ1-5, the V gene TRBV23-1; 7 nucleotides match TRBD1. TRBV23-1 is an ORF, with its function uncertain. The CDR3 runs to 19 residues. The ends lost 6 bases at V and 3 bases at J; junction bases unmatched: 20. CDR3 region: CASRIAPLGQTNPNQPQHF. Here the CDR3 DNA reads TGCGCCAGCAGGATTGCACCCTTGGGACAGACAAACCCCAATCAGCCCCAGCATTTT.

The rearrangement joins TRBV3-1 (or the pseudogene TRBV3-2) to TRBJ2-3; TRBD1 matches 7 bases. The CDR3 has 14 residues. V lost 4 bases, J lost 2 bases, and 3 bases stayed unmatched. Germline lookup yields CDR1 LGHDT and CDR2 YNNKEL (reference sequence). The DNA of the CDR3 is TGTGCCAGCAGCCTCGGGACAGTCACAGATACGCAGTATTTT. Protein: CASSLGTVTDTQYF.

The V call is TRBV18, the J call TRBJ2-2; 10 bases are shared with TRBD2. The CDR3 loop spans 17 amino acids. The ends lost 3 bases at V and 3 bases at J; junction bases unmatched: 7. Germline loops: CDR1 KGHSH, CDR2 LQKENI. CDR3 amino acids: CASSPPLAGAHTGELFF. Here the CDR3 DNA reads TGTGCCAGCTCACCCCCCCTAGCGGGAGCTCACACCGGGGAGCTGTTTTTT.

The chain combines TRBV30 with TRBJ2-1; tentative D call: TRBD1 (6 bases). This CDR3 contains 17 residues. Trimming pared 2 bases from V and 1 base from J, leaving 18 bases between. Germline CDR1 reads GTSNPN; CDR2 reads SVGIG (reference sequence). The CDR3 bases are TGTGCCTGGAGTCCAGGGGCGAGTGGTCGGTCCTACAATGAGCAGTTCTTC. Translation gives CAWSPGASGRSYNEQFF.

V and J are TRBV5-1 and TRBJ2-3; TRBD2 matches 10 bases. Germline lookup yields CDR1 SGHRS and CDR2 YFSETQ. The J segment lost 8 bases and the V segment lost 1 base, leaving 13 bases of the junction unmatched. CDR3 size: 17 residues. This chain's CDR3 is CASSLPLAGASGGTQYF. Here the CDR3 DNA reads TGCGCCAGCAGCTTGCCCCTAGCGGGAGCGTCCGGGGGTACGCAGTATTTT.

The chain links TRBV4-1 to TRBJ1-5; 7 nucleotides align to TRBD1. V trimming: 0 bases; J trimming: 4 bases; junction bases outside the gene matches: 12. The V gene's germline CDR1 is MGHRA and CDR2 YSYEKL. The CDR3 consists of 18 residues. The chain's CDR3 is CASSQEGGTAGLNQPQHF. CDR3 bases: TGCGCCAGCAGCCAAGAGGGCGGGACAGCTGGCTTAAATCAGCCCCAGCATTTT.

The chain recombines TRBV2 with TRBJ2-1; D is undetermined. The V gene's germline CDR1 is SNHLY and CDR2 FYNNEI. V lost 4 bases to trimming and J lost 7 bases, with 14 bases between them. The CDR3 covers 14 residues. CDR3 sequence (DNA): TGTGCCAGCAGTGGGGCTTCTCTCCAGAATGAGCAGTTCTTC. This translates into CASSGASLQNEQFF.

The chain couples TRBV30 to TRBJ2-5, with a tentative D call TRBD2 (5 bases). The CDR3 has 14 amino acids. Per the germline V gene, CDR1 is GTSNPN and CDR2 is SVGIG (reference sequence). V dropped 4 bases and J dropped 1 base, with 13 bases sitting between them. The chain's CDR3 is CAWNHEAGQETQYF. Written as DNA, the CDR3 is TGTGCCTGGAACCACGAGGCGGGCCAAGAGACCCAGTACTTC.

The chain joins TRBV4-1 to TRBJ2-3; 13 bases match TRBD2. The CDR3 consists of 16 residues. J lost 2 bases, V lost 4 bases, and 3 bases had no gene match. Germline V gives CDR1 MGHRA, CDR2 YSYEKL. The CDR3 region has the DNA TGCGCCAGCAGCCCGGGACTAGCGGGGTTCACAGATACGCAGTATTTT. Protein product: CASSPGLAGFTDTQYF.

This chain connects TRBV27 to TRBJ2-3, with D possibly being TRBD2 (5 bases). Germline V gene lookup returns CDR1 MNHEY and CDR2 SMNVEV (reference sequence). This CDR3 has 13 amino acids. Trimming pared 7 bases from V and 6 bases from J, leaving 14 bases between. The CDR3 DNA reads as TGTGCCAGCAAACGGGATATGAGCGATACGCAGTATTTT. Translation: CASKRDMSDTQYF.

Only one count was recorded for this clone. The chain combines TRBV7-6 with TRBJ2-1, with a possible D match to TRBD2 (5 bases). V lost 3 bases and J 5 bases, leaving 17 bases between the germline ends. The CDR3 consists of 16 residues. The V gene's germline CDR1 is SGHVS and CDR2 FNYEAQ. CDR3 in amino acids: CASSFSTGTSHNEQFF. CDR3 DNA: TGTGCCAGCAGCTTTAGTACGGGAACGAGTCACAATGAGCAGTTCTTC.

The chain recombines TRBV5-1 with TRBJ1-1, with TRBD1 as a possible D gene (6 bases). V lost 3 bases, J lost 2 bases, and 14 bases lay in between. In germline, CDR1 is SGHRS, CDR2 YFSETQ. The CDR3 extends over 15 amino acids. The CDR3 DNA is TGCGCCAGCAGCTACCCCGGGACATCAAACACTGAAGCTTTCTTT. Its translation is CASSYPGTSNTEAFF.

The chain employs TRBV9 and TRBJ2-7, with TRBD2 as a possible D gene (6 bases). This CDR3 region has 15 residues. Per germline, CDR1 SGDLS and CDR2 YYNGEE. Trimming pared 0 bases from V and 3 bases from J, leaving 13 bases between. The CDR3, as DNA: TGTGCCAGCAGCGTAGGGATGGGGACTTTCTACGAGCAGTACTTC. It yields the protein CASSVGMGTFYEQYF.

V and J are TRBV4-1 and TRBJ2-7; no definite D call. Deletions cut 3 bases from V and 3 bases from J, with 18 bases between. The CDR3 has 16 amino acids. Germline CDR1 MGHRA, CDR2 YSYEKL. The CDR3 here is CASSHLLTEPVYEQYF. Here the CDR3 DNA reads TGCGCCAGCAGCCACCTACTTACGGAGCCAGTCTACGAGCAGTACTTC.

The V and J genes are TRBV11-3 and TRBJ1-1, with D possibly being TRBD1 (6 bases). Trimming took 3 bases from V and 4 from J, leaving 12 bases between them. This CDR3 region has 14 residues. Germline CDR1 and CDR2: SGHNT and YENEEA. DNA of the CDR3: TGTGCCAGCAGCTTGGCGGGGGGCATCACTGAAGCTTTCTTT. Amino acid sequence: CASSLAGGITEAFF.